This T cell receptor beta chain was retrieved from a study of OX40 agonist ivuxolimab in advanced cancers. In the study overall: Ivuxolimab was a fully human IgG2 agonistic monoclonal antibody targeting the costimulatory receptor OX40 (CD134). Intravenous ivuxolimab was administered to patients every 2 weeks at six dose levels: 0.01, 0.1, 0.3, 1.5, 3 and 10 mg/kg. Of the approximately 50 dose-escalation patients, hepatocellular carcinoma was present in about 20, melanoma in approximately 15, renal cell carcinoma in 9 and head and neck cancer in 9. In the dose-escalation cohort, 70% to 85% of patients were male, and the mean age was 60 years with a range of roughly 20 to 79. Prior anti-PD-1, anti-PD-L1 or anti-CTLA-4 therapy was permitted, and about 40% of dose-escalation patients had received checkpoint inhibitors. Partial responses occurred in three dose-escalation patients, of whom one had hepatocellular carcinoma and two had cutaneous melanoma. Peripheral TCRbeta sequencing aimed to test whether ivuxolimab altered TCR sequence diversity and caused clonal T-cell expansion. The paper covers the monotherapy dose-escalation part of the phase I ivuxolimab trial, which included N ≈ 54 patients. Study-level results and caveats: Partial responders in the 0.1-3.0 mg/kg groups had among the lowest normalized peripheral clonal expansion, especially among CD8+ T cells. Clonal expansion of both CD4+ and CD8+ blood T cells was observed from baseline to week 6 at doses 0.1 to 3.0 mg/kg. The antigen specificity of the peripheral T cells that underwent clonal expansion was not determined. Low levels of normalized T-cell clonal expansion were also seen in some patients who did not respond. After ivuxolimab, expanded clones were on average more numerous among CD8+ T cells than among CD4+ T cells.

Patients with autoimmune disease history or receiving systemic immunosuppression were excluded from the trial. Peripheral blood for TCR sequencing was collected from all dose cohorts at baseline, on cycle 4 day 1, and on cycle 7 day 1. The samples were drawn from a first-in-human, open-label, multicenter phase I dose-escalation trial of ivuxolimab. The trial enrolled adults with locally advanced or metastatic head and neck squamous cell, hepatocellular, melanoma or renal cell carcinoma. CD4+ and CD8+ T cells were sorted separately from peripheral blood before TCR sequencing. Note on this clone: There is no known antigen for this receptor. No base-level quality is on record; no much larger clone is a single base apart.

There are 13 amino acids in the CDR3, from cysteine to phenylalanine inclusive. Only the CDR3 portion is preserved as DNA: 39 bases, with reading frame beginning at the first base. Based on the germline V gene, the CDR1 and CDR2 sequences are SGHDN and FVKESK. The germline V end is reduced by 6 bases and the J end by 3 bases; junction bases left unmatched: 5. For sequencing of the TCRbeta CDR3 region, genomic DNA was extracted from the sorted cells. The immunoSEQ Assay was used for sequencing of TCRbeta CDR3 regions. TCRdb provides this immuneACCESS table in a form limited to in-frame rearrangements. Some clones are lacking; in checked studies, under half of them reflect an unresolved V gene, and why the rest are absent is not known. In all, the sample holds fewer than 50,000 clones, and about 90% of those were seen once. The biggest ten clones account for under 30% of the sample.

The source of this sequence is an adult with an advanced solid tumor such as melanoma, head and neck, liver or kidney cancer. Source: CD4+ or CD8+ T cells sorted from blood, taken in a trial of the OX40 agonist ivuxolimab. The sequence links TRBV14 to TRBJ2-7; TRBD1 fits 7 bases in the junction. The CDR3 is CASRLTGDYEQYF. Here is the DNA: TGTGCCAGCAGACTTACAGGGGACTACGAGCAGTACTTC.